This passage covers 5 T cell receptor beta chains from one sample sequenced in a study of beta chain features in type 1 diabetes. The antigens for these receptors are not known. Study-wide results and limits: Shortening that was moderate but significant affected the TCRB CDR3s of Type 1 diabetes patients in all four CD4+ subsets.

Expressed TCRB transcripts were sequenced because the entire RNA isolate underwent reverse transcription. Clones were sequenced by immunoSEQ multiplex PCR, and TCRdb holds only the in-frame ones, with some missing. The data show around 140,000 clones, with 10% to 15% seen just once and under 1.5% held by the top ten. Sequencing input: central memory CD4+ T cells from blood. The receptors stem from a man younger than 30 with type 1 diabetes.

This clone was counted ten times or more. V is TRBV7-2 and J is TRBJ2-1, with D possibly being TRBD2 (6 bases). CDR1 is SGHTA and CDR2 is FQGNSA in the germline V gene. V lost 5 bases to trimming and J lost 0 bases, with 11 bases between them. This CDR3 is built from 15 residues. CDR3 coding DNA: TGTGCCAGCAGCGGGGGGAGGAGCTCCTACAATGAGCAGTTCTTC. Translation: CASSGGRSSYNEQFF.

There are a few counts of this clone. The chain uses TRBV7-3 and TRBJ1-6; a possible D gene is TRBD1 (6 bases). The CDR3 is 14 amino acids. Germline V lookup: CDR1 SGHTA, CDR2 FQGTGA. V lost 4 bases and J lost 5, with 9 bases in between. The CDR3 DNA reads as TGTGCCAGCAGCTCGGACAGCAATAATTCACCCCTCCACTTT. Translation gives CASSSDSNNSPLHF.

In regard to this clone: A read error is likely here: a far larger clone is one base away. This chain links TRBV15 with TRBJ2-5, with D perhaps TRBD1 (5 bases). The CDR3 is 15 amino acids. V shed 0 bases and J shed 2 bases, with 10 bases lying between them. Germline V CDR1 and CDR2: LNHNV, YYDKDF (reference sequence). CDR3 region: CATSRDRQGQETQYF. The DNA for the CDR3 is TGTGCCACCAGCAGAGATCGGCAGGGTCAAGAGACCCAGTACTTC.

In this sample, this clone turned up many times. The CDR3 DNA reads TGTGCCAGCAGCTTTGATTCAACTAATGAAAAACTGTTTTTT. Its protein product is CASSFDSTNEKLFF. V gene TRBV7-2 combines with J gene TRBJ1-4; D is ambiguous. This CDR3 region has 14 residues. V lost 3 bases, J lost 0 bases, and 5 bases lay in between. CDR1 is SGHTA and CDR2 is FQGNSA in the germline V gene.

The rearrangement links TRBV6-1 to TRBJ1-5; D gene ambiguous. Trimming shortened V by 6 bases and J by 2 bases, and 14 bases separated the two germline ends. Germline V gene lookup returns CDR1 MNHNS and CDR2 SASEGT. CDR3 length: 15 amino acids. As DNA, the CDR3 is TGTGCCAGCAGCACACTCTCTGGAGGCAATCAGCCCCAGCATTTT. Amino acid sequence: CASSTLSGGNQPQHF.